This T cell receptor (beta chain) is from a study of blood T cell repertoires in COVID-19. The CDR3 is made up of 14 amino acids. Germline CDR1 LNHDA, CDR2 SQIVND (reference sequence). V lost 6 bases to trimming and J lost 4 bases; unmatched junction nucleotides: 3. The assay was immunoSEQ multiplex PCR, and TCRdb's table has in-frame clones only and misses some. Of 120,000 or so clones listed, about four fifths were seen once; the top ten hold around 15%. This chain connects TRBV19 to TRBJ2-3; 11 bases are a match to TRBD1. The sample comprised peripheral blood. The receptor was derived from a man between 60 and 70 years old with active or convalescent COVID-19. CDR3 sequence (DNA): TGTGCCAGTAGGGACAGGGGGCAGTCAGATACGCAGTATTTT. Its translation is CASRDRGQSDTQYF.